Following are 32 T cell receptor beta chains from one sample sequenced in a study of vaccination effects on CD4 cells after COVID-19. Antigen-specific CD4+ T cells were expanded with viral peptide pools in the ViraFEST assay before sequencing. Subsequent to a culture period of about ten days, CD4+ T cells were isolated. According to the study, vaccine recipients showed no prior SARS-CoV-2 infection and negative nucleocapsid antibodies. No antigens are known for them. TCRdb's table, derived via immunoSEQ multiplex PCR, lists solely in-frame clones and lacks some. The sample has 30,000 to 45,000 clones, about three fifths seen once. Material: CD4+ T cells from PBMCs cultured with HCoV-OC43 spike peptides, obtained before COVID-19 vaccination. The subset was: HCoV-OC43 spike overlapping peptide pool stimulation. These receptors all stem from a human donor who received a COVID-19 vaccine.

This clone has more than one count but fewer than ten. The DNA of the CDR3 is TGTGCCAGCAGCCTATCCCTAGGGTCGGGCTATGGCTACACCTTC. Its protein is CASSLSLGSGYGYTF. The chain couples TRBV7-9 to TRBJ1-2; D gene unclear. The V and J ends lost 5 bases and 4 bases respectively, with 17 bases between them. This CDR3 comprises 15 residues. The V gene's germline CDR1 is SEHNR and CDR2 FQNEAQ (reference sequence).

In nucleotides, the CDR3 is TGTGCCAGCAGTTACCAGGACAGGATAGGTGGCTACACCTTC. Its translation is CASSYQDRIGGYTF. V is TRBV6-5 and J is TRBJ1-2; 7 nucleotides align to TRBD1. The V gene end was trimmed by 2 bases and the J gene end by 7 bases; junction bases not matched to a gene: 7. CDR3 size: 14 residues. The V gene's germline CDR1 is MNHEY and CDR2 SVGAGI.

In its sample, this clone was seen once. The chain links TRBV5-7 to TRBJ1-1, with D possibly matching TRBD1 (5 bases). TRBV5-7 is identified as an open reading frame with a role that is uncertain. V shed 1 base and J shed 7 bases, with 17 bases lying between them. The CDR3 sequence is 15 residues long. CDR3 DNA: TGTGCCAGCAGCTTGCGGGACCTCCAAATGGGTGAAGCTTTCTTT. Translated, it gives CASSLRDLQMGEAFF.

CDR3 nucleotides: TGTGCCAGCAGTGAGACAGGGACAGGGGTCGTAAATGAGCAGTTCTTC. Translation gives CASSETGTGVVNEQFF. The chain links TRBV2 to TRBJ2-1; TRBD1 agrees at 10 bases. The CDR3 runs to 16 residues. Per the germline V gene, CDR1 is SNHLY and CDR2 is FYNNEI. The V segment lost 3 bases and the J segment 7 bases; nucleotides outside the gene matches: 9.

This clone was counted between two and nine times. The CDR3 region has the DNA TGTGCCAGCAGCGTGGGGCTTCAGCCCCAGCATTTT. This codes for CASSVGLQPQHF. This sequence joins TRBV13 and TRBJ1-5; possible D gene TRBD1, 5 bases. With 5 bases removed from V and 6 bases from J, the gap between germline ends came to 8 bases. This CDR3 spans 12 amino acids. Germline CDR1 and CDR2: PRHDT and FYEKMQ (reference sequence).

The chain has TRBV5-1 and TRBJ1-4; no firm D call. Germline loops: CDR1 SGHRS, CDR2 YFSETQ. Trimming left V 0 bases short and J 8 bases short, with 11 bases between. This CDR3 contains 14 residues. CDR3 residues: CASSLERTGEKLFF. The CDR3 nucleotides read TGCGCCAGCAGCTTGGAAAGGACGGGCGAAAAACTGTTTTTT.

This clone came up a few times. The chain is built from TRBV5-1 and TRBJ1-4; D unclear. V lost 0 bases and J 4 bases, leaving 7 bases between the germline ends. Germline CDR1 is SGHRS and CDR2 is YFSETQ. This CDR3 is 14 amino acids long. The CDR3 spells CASSLVALNEKLFF. Written as DNA, the CDR3 is TGCGCCAGCAGCTTGGTGGCCCTTAATGAAAAACTGTTTTTT.

Only one count was recorded for this clone. CDR3 sequence (DNA): TGTGCCAGCAGCAGGACTAGCCAGGAGACCCAGTACTTC. This translates into CASSRTSQETQYF. The chain couples TRBV9 to TRBJ2-5; 8 nucleotides align to TRBD2. CDR1 SGDLS and CDR2 YYNGEE come from the germline V gene. V lost 4 bases and J lost 5; bases outside the gene matches: 4. This CDR3 contains 13 residues.

V and J are TRBV19 and TRBJ1-2; 7 nucleotides agree with TRBD1. Trimming cost V 6 bases and J 2 bases; bases outside gene matches: 6. The germline V gene encodes CDR1 LNHDA and CDR2 SQIVND (reference sequence). This CDR3 contains 14 residues. The CDR3 nucleotides are TGTGCCAGTAGCCTCCAACAGGGGAACTATGGCTACACCTTC. Translated, it gives CASSLQQGNYGYTF.

The chain employs TRBV12-3 or TRBV12-4 and TRBJ1-4; no firm D call. The CDR3 totals 13 residues. Trimming removed 6 bases at V and 0 bases at J, with 5 bases between. Here the CDR3 reads CASSLATNEKLFF. DNA of the CDR3: TGTGCCAGCAGCCTAGCAACTAATGAAAAACTGTTTTTT.

This clone is judged medium-sized. The chain couples TRBV7-8 to TRBJ2-7; TRBD2 aligns across 14 bases. Trimming cost V 4 bases and J 6 bases; bases outside gene matches: 2. The germline V gene has CDR1 SGHVS and CDR2 FQNEAQ. The CDR3 is 14 residues long. The CDR3 DNA reads as TGTGCCAGCAGCTGGGGACTAGCGGGAGTCGAGCAGTACTTC. This codes for CASSWGLAGVEQYF.

The chain links TRBV18 to TRBJ2-2; TRBD2 agrees at 7 bases. CDR3 length equals 17 residues. Germline V lookup: CDR1 KGHSH, CDR2 LQKENI. V shed 5 bases, J shed 1 base, and the junction held 10 bases outside the gene matches. For the CDR3, the DNA is TGTGCCAGCTCAGCATTCTCCAGCGGGGAGAACACCGGGGAGCTGTTTTTT. This gives the protein CASSAFSSGENTGELFF.

This rearrangement joins TRBV29-1 to TRBJ1-1; D gene ambiguous. CDR3 size: 12 residues. V was clipped by 0 bases and J by 5 bases, with 7 bases between them. The germline V gene has CDR1 SQVTM and CDR2 ANQGSEA. CDR3 DNA: TGCAGCGTTGAAGATCCGGGGACTGAAGCTTTCTTT. As protein: CSVEDPGTEAFF.

The chain has TRBV28 and TRBJ1-6; D possibly corresponds to TRBD1 (6 bases). Germline V CDR1 and CDR2: MDHEN, SYDVKM. There are 15 residues in the CDR3. V lost 5 bases to trimming and J lost 6 bases, with 14 bases between them. Here the CDR3 DNA reads TGTGCCAGCAGTCCGGCAGGGGCGGGTAATTCACCCCTCCACTTT. As protein: CASSPAGAGNSPLHF. The whole variable domain, filled in from reference TRBV28 and TRBJ1-6, reads DVKVTQSSRYLVKRTGEKVFLECVQDMDHENMFWYRQDPGLGLRLIYFSYDVKMKEKGDIPEGYSVSREKKERFSLILESASTNQTSMYLCASSPAGAGNSPLHFGNGTRLTVT.

This clone has more than one count but fewer than ten. This chain joins TRBV14 and TRBJ2-7; D call uncertain. The CDR3 contains 13 residues. V lost 5 bases to trimming and J lost 2 bases, with 10 bases between them. Germline V gene data show CDR1 as SGHDN and CDR2 as FVKESK. The CDR3 nucleotides are TGTGCCAGCAGCAAGACGGGTCCCTACGAGCAGTACTTC. Translated, it gives CASSKTGPYEQYF.

The rearrangement uses TRBV6-5 and TRBJ1-1; no clear D gene. V lost 2 bases and J lost 5, with 9 bases in between. CDR1 and CDR2 (germline): MNHEY, SVGAGI. The CDR3 is 13 amino acids. In nucleotides, the CDR3 is TGTGCCAGCAGTTACGGACGGAAGACTGAAGCTTTCTTT. Translating gives CASSYGRKTEAFF.

This clone was seen a few times. The rearrangement links TRBV5-1 to TRBJ2-7; TRBD2 matches 14 bases. In germline, CDR1 is SGHRS, CDR2 YFSETQ. This CDR3 is 16 amino acids long. The V and J ends lost 4 bases and 5 bases, in that order; junction bases with no gene match: 8. The CDR3 DNA follows: TGCGCCAGCAGCCTCGGACTAGCGGGAGGATCCCACGAGCAGTACTTC. This encodes CASSLGLAGGSHEQYF.

The chain couples TRBV12-3 or TRBV12-4 to TRBJ2-5, with unresolved D. The ends were cut back, 3 bases at V and 4 bases at J, with 9 bases in the middle. The CDR3 length is 13 residues. The CDR3 is CASSFSGVETQYF. The DNA of the CDR3 is TGTGCCAGCAGTTTCTCAGGTGTAGAGACCCAGTACTTC.

The J gene is TRBJ1-5, the V gene TRBV19; D perhaps matches TRBD1 (5 bases). In germline, CDR1 is LNHDA, CDR2 SQIVND (reference sequence). V was cut by 2 bases and J by 6 bases, with 14 bases left in between. The length of the CDR3 is 15 residues. The CDR3 coding sequence is TGTGCCAGTAGTATAATCGGGACCGCGGGTCAGCCCCAGCATTTT. Translation: CASSIIGTAGQPQHF.

The chain has TRBV11-2 and TRBJ2-3, with unresolved D. Germline values: CDR1 SGHAT, CDR2 FQNNGV. With 3 bases removed from V and 2 bases from J, the gap between germline ends came to 9 bases. The CDR3 sequence is 14 residues long. The CDR3 here is CASSFRFLTDTQYF. The CDR3 region has the DNA TGTGCCAGCAGCTTTAGGTTCCTCACAGATACGCAGTATTTT.

This chain links TRBV20-1 with TRBJ1-1; D might be TRBD1 (5 bases). The CDR3 is made up of 13 amino acids. Trimming removed 3 bases at V and 5 bases at J, with 13 bases between. Germline V gene data show CDR1 as DFQATT and CDR2 as SNEGSKA (reference sequence). The CDR3 reads CSASWGVVTEAFF. As DNA, the CDR3 is TGCAGTGCTAGTTGGGGCGTTGTAACTGAAGCTTTCTTT.

This chain joins TRBV9 and TRBJ2-4; D might be TRBD1 (5 bases). Trimming left V 3 bases short and J 0 bases short, with 22 bases between. CDR3 length: 19 residues. The germline V gene encodes CDR1 SGDLS and CDR2 YYNGEE. In DNA, the CDR3 is TGTGCCAGCAGCGCCCAGCCAAGCGACAGAAGGTCAGCCAAAAACATTCAGTACTTC. It specifies CASSAQPSDRRSAKNIQYF.

This clone turned up a few times. J is TRBJ1-2 and V is TRBV5-6, with D possibly matching TRBD1 (6 bases). The V gene lost 4 bases and the J gene lost 0 bases, with 13 bases spanning the gap. CDR3 length: 15 amino acids. Looked up from germline, CDR1 is SGHDT and CDR2 is YYEEEE. CDR3 region: CASSATTGANYGYTF. CDR3 nucleotides: TGTGCCAGCAGCGCGACGACAGGAGCTAACTATGGCTACACCTTC.

This clone was observed a single time. The rearrangement joins TRBV7-2 to TRBJ1-1, with TRBD1 as a possible D gene (5 bases). Looked up from germline, CDR1 is SGHTA and CDR2 is FQGNSA. The V end was cut by 1 base, the J end by 0 bases, with 18 bases between. This CDR3 region has 18 residues. The CDR3 coding sequence is TGTGCCAGCAGCTTAGATCCGAATCGGGGGGTCATGAACACTGAAGCTTTCTTT. Residues: CASSLDPNRGVMNTEAFF.

The chain links TRBV7-9 to TRBJ1-2; D is unresolved. Deletions cut 7 bases from V and 6 bases from J, with 15 bases between. CDR3 size: 13 residues. CDR1 SEHNR and CDR2 FQNEAQ come from the germline V gene (reference sequence). CDR3 DNA sequence: TGTGCCAGCATGCCCGTTGTCCGTGATGGCTACACCTTC. Protein: CASMPVVRDGYTF.

This clone was counted between two and nine times. The rearrangement links TRBV19 to TRBJ1-1; no firm D call. CDR1 and CDR2 from the germline V gene are LNHDA and SQIVND (reference sequence). The CDR3 consists of 11 residues. V was shortened by 7 bases and J by 2 bases, with 5 bases between the two germline ends. In DNA, the CDR3 is TGTGCCAGTATACGAAACACTGAAGCTTTCTTT. Amino acids: CASIRNTEAFF.

This sequence joins TRBV5-1 and TRBJ2-1, with a weak D call TRBD1 (7 bases). The CDR3 runs 14 residues. Germline assignment: CDR1 SGHRS and CDR2 YFSETQ. Trimming stripped 0 bases from V and 7 bases from J, with 11 bases between. The CDR3 bases are TGCGCCAGCAGCTTGGGACAGGGAGGAAATGAGCAGTTCTTC. Its protein is CASSLGQGGNEQFF.

CDR3 region: CASSSRGAGELFF. In nucleotides, the CDR3 is TGTGCCAGTAGTTCCCGGGGGGCCGGGGAGCTGTTTTTT. This chain connects TRBV19 to TRBJ2-2; TRBD2 matches 7 bases. With V trimmed by 5 bases and J by 6 bases, 3 bases remained unmatched. This CDR3 contains 13 residues. Germline CDR1 and CDR2: LNHDA and SQIVND (reference sequence). Full variable domain (remainder filled in from reference TRBV19 and TRBJ2-2): DGGITQSPKYLFRKEGQNVTLSCEQNLNHDAMYWYRQDPGQGLRLIYYSQIVNDFQKGDIAEGYSVSREKKESFPLTVTSAQKNPTAFYLCASSSRGAGELFFGEGSRLTVL.

The CDR3 sequence is CASTPVRNHNEQFF. The CDR3 DNA is TGTGCCAGCACCCCAGTCCGGAACCACAATGAGCAGTTCTTC. The V call is TRBV11-2, the J call TRBJ2-1; D is unresolved. Trimming removed 7 bases at V and 5 bases at J, with 15 bases between. The germline CDR1 and CDR2 sequences are SGHAT and FQNNGV. This CDR3 comprises 14 residues.

CDR3 in amino acids: CASTLRGTGRAEKLFF. CDR3 bases: TGTGCCAGCACTCTGCGGGGAACAGGGAGGGCTGAAAAACTGTTTTTT. The chain carries TRBV7-2 and TRBJ1-4; perhaps TRBD1 as D (6 bases). Trimming removed 7 bases at V and 7 bases at J, with 22 bases between. Germline loops: CDR1 SGHTA, CDR2 FQGNSA. The CDR3 is 16 amino acids.

The chain carries TRBV7-2 and TRBJ2-1; D call uncertain. V shed 5 bases and J shed 10 bases, with 12 bases lying between them. The CDR3 is 12 residues long. Germline V CDR1 and CDR2: SGHTA, FQGNSA. The CDR3 nucleotides read TGTGCCAGCAGCACTTATCGGCGGGAGCAGTTCTTC. Residues: CASSTYRREQFF.

This clone was detected only once. The chain couples TRBV2 to TRBJ1-2; D is ambiguous. Germline V gene lookup returns CDR1 SNHLY and CDR2 FYNNEI. The CDR3 has 13 amino acids. V was pared by 3 bases and J by 2 bases, with 7 bases between. In nucleotides, the CDR3 is TGTGCCAGCAGTGATACCCCGAACTATGGCTACACCTTC. Its translation is CASSDTPNYGYTF.